This TCR beta chain was sequenced during a study of shared clonotypes between healthy human individuals. Points from the study as a whole: Clonotype sharing among donors was thought likely to change with sequencing depth.

From germline, CDR1 is GTSNPN and CDR2 SVGIG (reference sequence). V gave up 2 bases and J gave up 10 bases, with 9 bases separating them. The length of the CDR3 is 12 residues. Comment on this clone: Its target is unknown.

Method: immunoSEQ multiplex PCR; TCRdb's copy keeps in-frame clones and lacks some. The sample shows approximately 980,000 clones, about 80% of them seen only once. Sequencing input: memory CD4+ T cells sorted from blood. Subset in this sample: CD45RA-negative fraction. The sequence derives from a man younger than 35 in good health. The J gene is TRBJ1-6, the V gene TRBV30; D remains ambiguous. The CDR3 sequence is CAWSSLRSPLHF. The CDR3 region has the DNA TGTGCCTGGAGTTCGCTACGGTCACCCCTCCACTTT.